This passage covers 19 T cell receptor beta chains from one sample sequenced in a study of blood T cells in healthy people across ages. Together with a sample-barcoded 5' primer, a J-beta primer mix was included in a second PCR lasting roughly 6 to 12 cycles. Each CDR3 protein is one row after TCRdb ran MiXCR on the 5' RACE reads. This repertoire shows over 600,000 distinct CDR3 sequences, around three fifths found once; its top ten account for more than 25%. Sequenced material: blood. The receptor source for this set is a man between 35 and 55 years old in good health.

V and J are TRBV6-5 and TRBJ2-1; D is ambiguous. The CDR3 loop spans 13 amino acids. Trimming stripped 1 base from V and 6 bases from J, with 7 bases between. In germline, CDR1 is MNHEY, CDR2 SVGAGI. CDR3 nucleotides: TGTGCCAGCAGTTACTTAGATGTCAATGAGCAGTTCTTC. It encodes CASSYLDVNEQFF.

This clonotype occurred a few times. V gene TRBV3-1 combines with J gene TRBJ2-7; D may be TRBD2 (6 bases). Germline V CDR1 and CDR2: LGHDT, YNNKEL (reference sequence). V was shortened by 1 base and J by 3 bases, with 7 bases between the two germline ends. CDR3 size: 13 residues. As DNA, the CDR3 is TGTGCCAGCAGCCAAGGGGGGGACTACGAGCAGTACTTC. Its translation is CASSQGGDYEQYF.

This sequence joins TRBV4-1 and TRBJ2-3, with D unresolved. CDR1 and CDR2 from the germline V gene are MGHRA and YSYEKL. The CDR3 contains 12 residues. V lost 4 bases and J lost 4, with 6 bases in between. The CDR3 region has the DNA TGCGCCAGCAGCCCTTACGCAGATACGCAGTATTTT. Protein sequence: CASSPYADTQYF.

The V gene is TRBV6-1, the J gene TRBJ2-3, with 9 bases fitting TRBD1. The CDR3 totals 14 residues. Trimming at V came to 7 bases and at J to 2 bases, leaving 4 bases not matched to a gene. Germline CDR1 reads MNHNS; CDR2 reads SASEGT. As DNA, the CDR3 is TGTGCCAGCACGACAGGGGGATCCACAGATACGCAGTATTTT. Protein: CASTTGGSTDTQYF.

This chain connects TRBV5-1 to TRBJ2-7; 9 bases are a match to TRBD1. The CDR3 is 15 amino acids. The V segment lost 6 bases and the J segment 1 base; nucleotides outside the gene matches: 8. Germline V lookup: CDR1 SGHRS, CDR2 YFSETQ. This chain's CDR3 is CASTDVGQGSYEQYF. CDR3 DNA: TGCGCCAGCACCGATGTGGGACAGGGTTCCTACGAGCAGTACTTC.

This clonotype was counted only a few times. The V gene is TRBV5-6, the J gene TRBJ1-2; weak D call: TRBD1 (6 bases). Germline V CDR1 and CDR2: SGHDT, YYEEEE. The length of the CDR3 is 12 residues. The V gene lost 6 bases and the J gene lost 8 bases, with 14 bases spanning the gap. CDR3 nucleotides: TGTGCCAGCACCTGGGGGGCTAGCGGCTACACCTTC. It is translated as CASTWGASGYTF. Looking up the rest from reference TRBV5-6 and TRBJ1-2 gives the full variable domain: DAGVTQSPTHLIKTRGQQVTLRCSPKSGHDTVSWYQQALGQGPQFIFQYYEEEERQRGNFPDRFSGHQFPNYSSELNVNALLLGDSALYLCASTWGASGYTFGSGTRLTVV.

This clonotype has only a few counts. The chain recombines TRBV3-1 with TRBJ2-1; D ambiguous. Germline lookup yields CDR1 LGHDT and CDR2 YNNKEL (reference sequence). The ends were cut back, 0 bases at V and 12 bases at J, with 12 bases in the middle. This CDR3 comprises 13 residues. The CDR3 nucleotides are TGTGCCAGCAGCCAAGAGCTGGTTCATGGGCAGTTCTTC. Protein sequence: CASSQELVHGQFF.

The chain couples TRBV12-3 or TRBV12-4 to TRBJ2-5; D gene ambiguous. Judging by the DNA end, TRBJ2-7 fits better; the J call may be wrong. The CDR3 is made up of 12 amino acids. CDR3 amino acids: CASSLFLYEQYF. CDR3 coding DNA: TGTGCCAGCAGTTTGTTCCTCTACGAGCAGTACTTC.

The V call is TRBV5-1, the J call TRBJ2-5, with 7 bases aligning to TRBD1. The DNA matches TRBJ2-7 better at its end, which makes the J call doubtful. Germline V gene lookup returns CDR1 SGHRS and CDR2 YFSETQ. The CDR3 contains 15 residues. The CDR3 is CASRISQQGSNEQYF. In DNA form, the CDR3 reads TGCGCCAGCAGAATTTCGCAACAGGGGTCCAACGAGCAGTACTTC.

The chain joins TRBV6-6 to TRBJ2-7; TRBD2 might be the D (6 bases). The CDR3 consists of 14 residues. Germline V gene sequence: CDR1 MNHNY, CDR2 SVGAGI (reference sequence). V lost 6 bases and J lost 4, with 16 bases in between. This chain's CDR3 is CASRREGGSYEQYF. CDR3 DNA sequence: TGTGCCAGCAGGCGGGAAGGTGGGTCTTACGAGCAGTACTTC.

The V and J genes are TRBV4-2 and TRBJ2-7, with 8 positions matching TRBD1. Losses at the gene ends were 8 bases for V and 2 bases for J; bases not matched to a gene: 11. Per germline, CDR1 LGHNA and CDR2 YNFKEQ. CDR3 length equals 15 residues. The CDR3 DNA is TGTGCCAGCCAGAAGCAACGGACAGGGACCTACGAGCAGTACTTC. This translates into CASQKQRTGTYEQYF.

On this clonotype: A much larger clone lies one base from this, so it may be a read error. The chain is built from TRBV12-3 or TRBV12-4 and TRBJ2-5; D ambiguous. The CDR3 runs to 17 residues. Here the CDR3 reads CTSSLGYWAANQETQYF. In DNA, the CDR3 is TGTACCAGCAGTTTAGGGTATTGGGCAGCAAATCAAGAGACCCAGTACTTC.

Here the CDR3 DNA reads TGTGCCAGCAGTCCGGGCCTAAGGAGAGCAGATACGCAGTATTTT. This encodes CASSPGLRRADTQYF. The chain recombines TRBV28 with TRBJ2-3; D gene uncertain. V lost 5 bases to trimming and J lost 4 bases, with 16 bases between them. The germline gives CDR1 MDHEN, CDR2 SYDVKM. The CDR3 loop spans 15 amino acids.

This clonotype has more than one count but fewer than ten. The chain uses TRBV27 and TRBJ1-5; 9 bases agree with TRBD1. The CDR3 loop spans 15 amino acids. In germline, CDR1 is MNHEY, CDR2 SMNVEV (reference sequence). V was clipped by 6 bases and J by 1 base; unmatched bases: 4. This chain's CDR3 is CASRTGTGSNQPQHF. CDR3 DNA: TGTGCCAGCAGAACCGGGACAGGGAGCAATCAGCCCCAGCATTTT.

This clonotype came up a few times. The chain is built from TRBV5-1 and TRBJ2-5, with 14 bases fitting TRBD2. The CDR3 runs to 17 residues. With V trimmed by 4 bases and J by 5 bases, 10 bases remained unmatched. In germline, CDR1 is SGHRS, CDR2 YFSETQ. CDR3 sequence (DNA): TGCGCCAGCAGCCGATCGGGACTAGCGGGAGTTGGCGAGACCCAGTACTTC. Amino acid sequence: CASSRSGLAGVGETQYF. The whole variable domain, filled in from reference TRBV5-1 and TRBJ2-5, reads KAGVTQTPRYLIKTRGQQVTLSCSPISGHRSVSWYQQTPGQGLQFLFEYFSETQRNKGNFPGRFSGRQFSNSRSEMNVSTLELGDSALYLCASSRSGLAGVGETQYFGPGTRLLVL.

As concerns this clonotype: An end of the junction differs from the germline gene, which may be a read error. The chain carries TRBV10-3 and TRBJ2-3; possible D gene TRBD1, 5 bases. This CDR3 spans 15 amino acids. Germline assignment: CDR1 ENHRY and CDR2 SYGVKD. The CDR3 loop is CAIGDSGPYTDTQYF. The CDR3, as DNA: TGTGCCATCGGTGACAGTGGACCATACACAGATACGCAGTATTTT.

This clonotype was detected once. The rearrangement links TRBV20-1 to TRBJ2-3; no reliable D call. The CDR3 totals 11 residues. Germline loops: CDR1 DFQATT, CDR2 SNEGSKA (reference sequence). Trimming cost V 7 bases and J 5 bases, with 10 bases left between them. The chain's CDR3 is CSGIMGDTQYF. CDR3 DNA: TGCAGTGGCATTATGGGAGATACGCAGTATTTT.

The chain joins TRBV24-1 to TRBJ2-7; D is unclear. Trimming took 5 bases from V and 2 from J, leaving 9 bases between them. CDR1 and CDR2 from the germline V gene are KGHDR and SFDVKD. The CDR3 runs 13 residues. The CDR3 region is CATSAAGAYEQYF. As DNA, the CDR3 is TGTGCCACCAGTGCCGCAGGCGCCTACGAGCAGTACTTC.

The V call is TRBV10-3, the J call TRBJ1-6; TRBD1 might be the D (6 bases). The CDR3 runs 14 residues. Germline lookup yields CDR1 ENHRY and CDR2 SYGVKD. V gave up 5 bases and J gave up 9 bases, with 14 bases separating them. The CDR3 sequence: CAISLTGIGSPLHF. The CDR3 DNA is TGTGCCATCAGTCTAACAGGGATCGGTTCACCCCTCCACTTT.